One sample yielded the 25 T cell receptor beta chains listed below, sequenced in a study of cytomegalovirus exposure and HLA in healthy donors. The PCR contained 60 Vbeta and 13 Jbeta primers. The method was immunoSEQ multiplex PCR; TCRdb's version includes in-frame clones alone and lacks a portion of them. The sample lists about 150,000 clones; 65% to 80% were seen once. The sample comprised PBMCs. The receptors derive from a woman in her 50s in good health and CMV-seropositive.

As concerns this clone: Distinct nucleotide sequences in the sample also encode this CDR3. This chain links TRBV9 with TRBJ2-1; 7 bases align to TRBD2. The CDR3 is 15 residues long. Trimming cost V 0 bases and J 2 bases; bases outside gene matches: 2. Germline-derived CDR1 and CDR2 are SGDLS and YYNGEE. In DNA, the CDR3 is TGTGCCAGCAGCGTAGGTGCGGGGGCCTACAATGAGCAGTTCTTC. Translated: CASSVGAGAYNEQFF.

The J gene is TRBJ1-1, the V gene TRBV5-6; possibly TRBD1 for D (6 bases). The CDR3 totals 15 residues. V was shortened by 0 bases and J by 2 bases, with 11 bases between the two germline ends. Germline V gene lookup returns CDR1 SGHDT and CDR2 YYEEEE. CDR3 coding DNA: TGTGCCAGCAGCTTGGGGCGGGGGGCAAACACTGAAGCTTTCTTT. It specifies CASSLGRGANTEAFF.

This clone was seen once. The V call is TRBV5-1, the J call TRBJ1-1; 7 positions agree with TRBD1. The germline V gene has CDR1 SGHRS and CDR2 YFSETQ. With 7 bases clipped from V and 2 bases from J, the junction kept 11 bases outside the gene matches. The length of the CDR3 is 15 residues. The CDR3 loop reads CASHGGDRDNTEAFF. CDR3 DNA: TGCGCCAGCCACGGGGGGGACAGAGATAACACTGAAGCTTTCTTT.

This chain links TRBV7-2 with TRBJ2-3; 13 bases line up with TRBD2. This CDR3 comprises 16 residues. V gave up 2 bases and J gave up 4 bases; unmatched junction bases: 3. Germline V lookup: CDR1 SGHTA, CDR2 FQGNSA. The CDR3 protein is CASSLRLAGGADTQYF. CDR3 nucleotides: TGTGCCAGCAGCTTAAGACTAGCGGGAGGCGCAGATACGCAGTATTTT.

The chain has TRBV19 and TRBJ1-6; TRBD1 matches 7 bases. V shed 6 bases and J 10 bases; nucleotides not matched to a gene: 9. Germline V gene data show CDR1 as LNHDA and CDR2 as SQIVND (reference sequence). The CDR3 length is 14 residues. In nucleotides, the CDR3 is TGTGCCAGTAGGGGGGACAGATCCGTCTCACCCCTCCACTTT. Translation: CASRGDRSVSPLHF.

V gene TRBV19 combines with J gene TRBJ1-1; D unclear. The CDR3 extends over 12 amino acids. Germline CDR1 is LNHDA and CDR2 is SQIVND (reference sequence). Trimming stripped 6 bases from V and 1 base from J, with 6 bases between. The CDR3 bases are TGTGCCAGTAGGTGGGCGAACACTGAAGCTTTCTTT. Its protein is CASRWANTEAFF.

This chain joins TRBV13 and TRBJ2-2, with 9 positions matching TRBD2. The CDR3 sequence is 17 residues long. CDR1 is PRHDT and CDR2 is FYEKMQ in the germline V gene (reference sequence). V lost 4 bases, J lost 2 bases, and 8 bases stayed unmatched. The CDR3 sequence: CASSSWGLAINTGELFF. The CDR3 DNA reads TGTGCCAGCAGCTCTTGGGGACTAGCAATAAACACCGGGGAGCTGTTTTTT. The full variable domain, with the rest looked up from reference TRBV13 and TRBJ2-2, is AAGVIQSPRHLIKEKRETATLKCYPIPRHDTVYWYQQGPGQDPQFLISFYEKMQSDKGSIPDRFSAQQFSDYHSELNMSSLELGDSALYFCASSSWGLAINTGELFFGEGSRLTVL.

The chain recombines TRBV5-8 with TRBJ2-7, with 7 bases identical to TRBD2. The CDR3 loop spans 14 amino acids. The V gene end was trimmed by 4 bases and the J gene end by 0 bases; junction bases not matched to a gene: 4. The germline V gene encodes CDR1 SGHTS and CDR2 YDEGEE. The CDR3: CASSPRDYSYEQYF. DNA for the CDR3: TGTGCCAGCAGCCCGCGGGACTACTCCTACGAGCAGTACTTC.

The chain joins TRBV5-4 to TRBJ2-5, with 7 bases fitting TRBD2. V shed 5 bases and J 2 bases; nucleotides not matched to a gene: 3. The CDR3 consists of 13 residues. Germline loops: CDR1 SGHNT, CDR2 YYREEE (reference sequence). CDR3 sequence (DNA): TGTGCCAGCAGACTAGCGTCTCAAGAGACCCAGTACTTC. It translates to CASRLASQETQYF.

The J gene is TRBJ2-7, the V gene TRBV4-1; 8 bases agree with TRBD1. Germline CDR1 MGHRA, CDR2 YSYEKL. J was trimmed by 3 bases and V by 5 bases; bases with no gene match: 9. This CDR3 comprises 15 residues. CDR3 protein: CASSFRQTGDYEQYF. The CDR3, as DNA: TGCGCCAGCAGCTTCAGGCAGACAGGGGACTACGAGCAGTACTTC.

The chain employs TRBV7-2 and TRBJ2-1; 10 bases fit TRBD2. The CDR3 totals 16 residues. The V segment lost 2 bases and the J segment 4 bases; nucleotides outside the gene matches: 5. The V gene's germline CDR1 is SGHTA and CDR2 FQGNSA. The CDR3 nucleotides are TGTGCCAGCAGCTTACCTGGGACTAGCGTTTACAATGAGCAGTTCTTC. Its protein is CASSLPGTSVYNEQFF. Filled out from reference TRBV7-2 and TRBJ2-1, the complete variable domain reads GAGVSQSPSNKVTEKGKDVELRCDPISGHTALYWYRQSLGQGLEFLIYFQGNSAPDKSGLPSDRFSAERTGGSVSTLTIQRTQQEDSAVYLCASSLPGTSVYNEQFFGPGTRLTVL.

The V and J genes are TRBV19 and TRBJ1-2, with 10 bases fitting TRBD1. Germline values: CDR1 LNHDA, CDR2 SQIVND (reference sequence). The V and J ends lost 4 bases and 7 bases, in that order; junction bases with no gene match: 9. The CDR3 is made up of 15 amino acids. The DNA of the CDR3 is TGTGCCAGTAGTACCCCGACAGGGGGCTTTGGTGGCTACACCTTC. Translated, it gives CASSTPTGGFGGYTF.

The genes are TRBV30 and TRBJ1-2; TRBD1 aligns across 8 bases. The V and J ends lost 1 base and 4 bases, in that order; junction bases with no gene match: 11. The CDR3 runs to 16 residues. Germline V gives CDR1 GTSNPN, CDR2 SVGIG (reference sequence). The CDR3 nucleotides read TGTGCCTGGAGTGGGCAAGGAAGACAGGGGTCCTATGGCTACACCTTC. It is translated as CAWSGQGRQGSYGYTF. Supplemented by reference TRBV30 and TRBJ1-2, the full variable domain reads SQTIHQWPATLVQPVGSPLSLECTVEGTSNPNLYWYRQAAGRGLQLLFYSVGIGQISSEVPQNLSASRPQDRQFILSSKKLLLSDSGFYLCAWSGQGRQGSYGYTFGSGTRLTVV.

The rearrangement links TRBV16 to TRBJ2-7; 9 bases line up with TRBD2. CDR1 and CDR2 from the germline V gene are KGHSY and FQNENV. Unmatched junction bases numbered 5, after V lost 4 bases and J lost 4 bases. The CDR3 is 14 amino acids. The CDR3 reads CASSLTLAGYEQYF. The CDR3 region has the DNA TGTGCCAGCAGCCTAACTCTAGCGGGGTACGAGCAGTACTTC. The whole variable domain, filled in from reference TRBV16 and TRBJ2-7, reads GEEVAQTPKHLVRGEGQKAKLYCAPIKGHSYVFWYQQVLKNEFKFLISFQNENVFDETGMPKERFSAKCLPNSPCSLEIQATKLEDSAVYFCASSLTLAGYEQYFGPGTRLTVT.

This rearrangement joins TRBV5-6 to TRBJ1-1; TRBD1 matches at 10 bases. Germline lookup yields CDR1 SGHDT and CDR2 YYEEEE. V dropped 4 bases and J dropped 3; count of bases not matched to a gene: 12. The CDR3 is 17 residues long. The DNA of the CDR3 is TGTGCCAGCAGCCCGGGGACAGGGGTTCGCTTTGACACTGAAGCTTTCTTT. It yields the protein CASSPGTGVRFDTEAFF. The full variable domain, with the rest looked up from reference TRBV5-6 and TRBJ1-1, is DAGVTQSPTHLIKTRGQQVTLRCSPKSGHDTVSWYQQALGQGPQFIFQYYEEEERQRGNFPDRFSGHQFPNYSSELNVNALLLGDSALYLCASSPGTGVRFDTEAFFGQGTRLTVV.

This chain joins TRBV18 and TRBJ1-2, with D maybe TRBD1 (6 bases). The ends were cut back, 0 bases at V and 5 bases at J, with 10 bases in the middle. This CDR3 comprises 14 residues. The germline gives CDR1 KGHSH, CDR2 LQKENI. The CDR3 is CASSPPRQGYGYTF. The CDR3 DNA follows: TGTGCCAGCTCACCACCGCGTCAGGGGTATGGCTACACCTTC.

The CDR3 sequence is CASSTGGFSGYTF. CDR3 bases: TGTGCCAGCAGTACAGGGGGTTTCTCGGGCTACACCTTC. This chain uses TRBV28 with TRBJ1-2; 8 nucleotides agree with TRBD1. Germline V gives CDR1 MDHEN, CDR2 SYDVKM. The V gene end was trimmed by 5 bases and the J gene end by 8 bases; junction bases not matched to a gene: 7. The CDR3 totals 13 residues.

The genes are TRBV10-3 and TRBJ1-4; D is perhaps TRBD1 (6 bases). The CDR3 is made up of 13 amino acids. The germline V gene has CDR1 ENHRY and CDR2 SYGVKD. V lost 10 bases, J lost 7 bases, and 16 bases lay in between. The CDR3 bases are TGTGCCAGCCAGCGGGGGGCCCTTGAAAAACTGTTTTTT. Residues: CASQRGALEKLFF.

The CDR3 DNA follows: TGTGCCAGCAGTGACCCTAGGACAGGGCGAGGGCCCCAGCATTTT. Translation gives CASSDPRTGRGPQHF. The J gene is TRBJ1-5, the V gene TRBV2; 8 bases agree with TRBD1. J gave up 9 bases and V 3 bases, and 10 bases lay outside the gene matches. The germline V gene encodes CDR1 SNHLY and CDR2 FYNNEI. CDR3 size: 15 residues. Looking up the rest from reference TRBV2 and TRBJ1-5 gives the full variable domain: EPEVTQTPSHQVTQMGQEVILRCVPISNHLYFYWYRQILGQKVEFLVSFYNNEISEKSEIFDDQFSVERPDGSNFTLKIRSTKLEDSAMYFCASSDPRTGRGPQHFGDGTRLSIL.

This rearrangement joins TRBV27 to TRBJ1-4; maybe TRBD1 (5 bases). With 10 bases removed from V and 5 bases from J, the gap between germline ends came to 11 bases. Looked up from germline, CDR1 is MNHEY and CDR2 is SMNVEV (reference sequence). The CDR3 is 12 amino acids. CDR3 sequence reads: CATGRGNEKLFF. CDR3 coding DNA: TGTGCCACCGGGAGGGGAAATGAAAAACTGTTTTTT.

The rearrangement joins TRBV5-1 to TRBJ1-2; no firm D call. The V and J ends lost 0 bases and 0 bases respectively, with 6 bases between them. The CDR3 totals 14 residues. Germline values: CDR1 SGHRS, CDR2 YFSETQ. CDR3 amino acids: CASSLGQPNYGYTF. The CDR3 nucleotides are TGCGCCAGCAGCTTGGGGCAACCTAACTATGGCTACACCTTC.

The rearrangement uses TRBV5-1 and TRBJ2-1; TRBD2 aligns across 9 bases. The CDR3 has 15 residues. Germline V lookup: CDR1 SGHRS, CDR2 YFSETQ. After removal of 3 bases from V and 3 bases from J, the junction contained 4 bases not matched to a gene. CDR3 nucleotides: TGCGCCAGCAGCTCGGTAGCGGGGGTCTACAATGAGCAGTTCTTC. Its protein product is CASSSVAGVYNEQFF.

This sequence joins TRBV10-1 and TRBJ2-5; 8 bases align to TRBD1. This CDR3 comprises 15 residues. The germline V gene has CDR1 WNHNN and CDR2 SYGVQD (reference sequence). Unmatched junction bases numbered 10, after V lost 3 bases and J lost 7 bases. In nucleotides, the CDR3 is TGCGCCAGCAGTGATCAGGCAGGGGGCGTAGGGACCCAGTACTTC. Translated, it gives CASSDQAGGVGTQYF.

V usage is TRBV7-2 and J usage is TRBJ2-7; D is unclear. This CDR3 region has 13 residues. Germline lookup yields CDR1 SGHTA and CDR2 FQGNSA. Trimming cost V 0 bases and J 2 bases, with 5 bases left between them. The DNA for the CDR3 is TGTGCCAGCAGCTTAGCGGGCACCTACGAGCAGTACTTC. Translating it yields CASSLAGTYEQYF.

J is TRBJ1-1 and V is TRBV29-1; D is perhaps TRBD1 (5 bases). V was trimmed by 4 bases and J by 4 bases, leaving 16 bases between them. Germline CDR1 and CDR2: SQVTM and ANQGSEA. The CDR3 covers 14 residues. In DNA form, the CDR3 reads TGCAGCGTTGTCCCCGGACACCAAGCCACTGAAGCTTTCTTT. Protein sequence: CSVVPGHQATEAFF.